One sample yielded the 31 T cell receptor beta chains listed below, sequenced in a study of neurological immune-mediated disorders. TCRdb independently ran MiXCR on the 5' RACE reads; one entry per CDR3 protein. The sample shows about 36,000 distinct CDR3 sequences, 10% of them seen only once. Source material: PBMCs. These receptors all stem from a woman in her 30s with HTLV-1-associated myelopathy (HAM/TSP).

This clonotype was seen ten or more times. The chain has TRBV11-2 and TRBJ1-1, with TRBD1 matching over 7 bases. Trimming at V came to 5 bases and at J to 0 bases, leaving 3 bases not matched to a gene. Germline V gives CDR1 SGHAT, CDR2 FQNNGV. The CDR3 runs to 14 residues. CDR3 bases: TGTGCCAGCAGCACACAGGGGATGAACACTGAAGCTTTCTTT. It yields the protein CASSTQGMNTEAFF. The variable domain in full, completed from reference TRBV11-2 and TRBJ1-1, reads EAGVAQSPRYKIIEKRQSVAFWCNPISGHATLYWYQQILGQGPKLLIQFQNNGVVDDSQLPKDRFSAERLKGVDSTLKIQPAKLEDSAVYLCASSTQGMNTEAFFGQGTRLTVV.

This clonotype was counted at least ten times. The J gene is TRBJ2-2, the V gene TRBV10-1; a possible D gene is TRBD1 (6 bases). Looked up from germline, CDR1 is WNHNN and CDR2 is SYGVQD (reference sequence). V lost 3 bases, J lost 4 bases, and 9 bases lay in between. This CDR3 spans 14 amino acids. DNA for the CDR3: TGCGCCAGCAGTGACCCAGGGGCCACCGGGGAGCTGTTTTTT. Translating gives CASSDPGATGELFF.

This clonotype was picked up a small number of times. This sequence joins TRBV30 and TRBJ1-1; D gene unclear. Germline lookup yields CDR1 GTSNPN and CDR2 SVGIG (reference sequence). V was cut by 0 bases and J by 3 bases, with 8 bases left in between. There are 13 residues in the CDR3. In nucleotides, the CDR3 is TGTGCCTGGAGTGTACACCCGTACACTGAAGCTTTCTTT. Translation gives CAWSVHPYTEAFF.

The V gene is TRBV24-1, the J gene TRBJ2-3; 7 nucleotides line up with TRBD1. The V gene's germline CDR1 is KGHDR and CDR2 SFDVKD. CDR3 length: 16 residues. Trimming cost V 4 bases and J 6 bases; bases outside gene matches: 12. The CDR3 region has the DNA TGTGCCACCAGTGACCCGGGACAGCCGAGAGGGGATACGCAGTATTTT. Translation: CATSDPGQPRGDTQYF.

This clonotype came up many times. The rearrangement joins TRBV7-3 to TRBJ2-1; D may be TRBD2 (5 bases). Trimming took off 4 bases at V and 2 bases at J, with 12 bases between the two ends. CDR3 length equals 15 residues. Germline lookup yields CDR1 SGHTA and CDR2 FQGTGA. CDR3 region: CASSSGYSPYNEQFF. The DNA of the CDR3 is TGTGCCAGCAGCTCGGGATATTCCCCCTACAATGAGCAGTTCTTC.

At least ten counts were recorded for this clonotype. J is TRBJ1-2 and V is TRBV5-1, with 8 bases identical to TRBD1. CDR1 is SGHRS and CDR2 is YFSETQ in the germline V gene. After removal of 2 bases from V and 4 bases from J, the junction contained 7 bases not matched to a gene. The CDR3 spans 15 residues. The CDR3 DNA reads TGCGCCAGCAGCTTCCCGGGACAGGACTTCTATGGCTACACCTTC. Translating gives CASSFPGQDFYGYTF. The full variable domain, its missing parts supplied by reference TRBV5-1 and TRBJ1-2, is KAGVTQTPRYLIKTRGQQVTLSCSPISGHRSVSWYQQTPGQGLQFLFEYFSETQRNKGNFPGRFSGRQFSNSRSEMNVSTLELGDSALYLCASSFPGQDFYGYTFGSGTRLTVV.

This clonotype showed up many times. The CDR3 here is CASSLTRDRDYEQYF. CDR3 DNA sequence: TGTGCCAGCAGCTTAACCCGGGACAGGGACTACGAGCAGTACTTC. The V gene is TRBV7-9, the J gene TRBJ2-7; 9 positions match TRBD1. Germline lookup yields CDR1 SEHNR and CDR2 FQNEAQ (reference sequence). The CDR3 consists of 15 residues. The junction had 5 bases not matched to a gene; V was cut back by 2 bases and J by 3 bases.

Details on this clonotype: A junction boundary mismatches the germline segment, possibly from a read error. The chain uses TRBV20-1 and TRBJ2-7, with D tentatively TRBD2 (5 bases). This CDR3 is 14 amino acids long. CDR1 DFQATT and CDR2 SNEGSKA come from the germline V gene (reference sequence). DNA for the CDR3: TGCAGTGCAAGAGGGCGGGCACTTTCCTACGAGCAGTACTTC. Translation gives CSARGRALSYEQYF.

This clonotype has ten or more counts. The CDR3 is CASSLGGAANEKLFF. CDR3 DNA: TGTGCCAGCAGCTTAGGCGGGGCCGCTAATGAAAAACTGTTTTTT. This rearrangement joins TRBV7-2 to TRBJ1-4; a weak D match, TRBD1 (5 bases). The V gene's germline CDR1 is SGHTA and CDR2 FQGNSA. This CDR3 is 15 amino acids long. Trimming removed 1 base from V and 3 bases from J, with 9 bases in between.

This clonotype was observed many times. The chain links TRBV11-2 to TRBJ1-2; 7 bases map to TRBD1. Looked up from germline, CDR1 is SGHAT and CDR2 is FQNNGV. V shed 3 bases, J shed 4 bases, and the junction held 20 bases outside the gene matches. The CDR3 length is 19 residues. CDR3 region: CASSLSLPIIETGTYGYTF. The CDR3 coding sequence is TGTGCCAGCAGCTTGTCCTTACCGATCATCGAGACAGGGACCTATGGCTACACCTTC. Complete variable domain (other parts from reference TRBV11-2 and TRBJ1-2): EAGVAQSPRYKIIEKRQSVAFWCNPISGHATLYWYQQILGQGPKLLIQFQNNGVVDDSQLPKDRFSAERLKGVDSTLKIQPAKLEDSAVYLCASSLSLPIIETGTYGYTFGSGTRLTVV.

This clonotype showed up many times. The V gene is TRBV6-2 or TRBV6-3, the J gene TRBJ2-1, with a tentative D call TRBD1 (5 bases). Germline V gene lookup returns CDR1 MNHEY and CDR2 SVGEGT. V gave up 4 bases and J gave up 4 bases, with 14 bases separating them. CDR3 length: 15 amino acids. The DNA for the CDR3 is TGTGCCAGCAGTTCCCTAGGCACAGGATACAATGAGCAGTTCTTC. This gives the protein CASSSLGTGYNEQFF.

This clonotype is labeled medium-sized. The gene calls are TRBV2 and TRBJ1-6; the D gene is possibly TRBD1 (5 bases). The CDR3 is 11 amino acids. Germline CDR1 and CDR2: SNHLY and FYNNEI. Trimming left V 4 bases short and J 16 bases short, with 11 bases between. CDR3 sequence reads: CASSGRDRLHF. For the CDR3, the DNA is TGTGCCAGCAGTGGCCGGGACCGGCTCCACTTT. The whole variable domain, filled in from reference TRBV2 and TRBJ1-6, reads EPEVTQTPSHQVTQMGQEVILRCVPISNHLYFYWYRQILGQKVEFLVSFYNNEISEKSEIFDDQFSVERPDGSNFTLKIRSTKLEDSAMYFCASSGRDRLHFGNGTRLTVT.

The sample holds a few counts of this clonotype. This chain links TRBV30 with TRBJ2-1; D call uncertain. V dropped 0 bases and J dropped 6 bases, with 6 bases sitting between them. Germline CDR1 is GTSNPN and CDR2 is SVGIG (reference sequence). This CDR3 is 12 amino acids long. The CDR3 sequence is CAWSVRSNEQFF. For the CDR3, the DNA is TGTGCCTGGAGTGTAAGGAGCAATGAGCAGTTCTTC.

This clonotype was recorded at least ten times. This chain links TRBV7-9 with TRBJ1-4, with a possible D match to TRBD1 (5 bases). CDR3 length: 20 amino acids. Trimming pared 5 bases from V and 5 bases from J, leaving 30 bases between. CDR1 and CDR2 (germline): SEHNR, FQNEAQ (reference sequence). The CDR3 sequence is CASSPVRGGYPVGWNEKLFF. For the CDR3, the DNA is TGTGCCAGCAGCCCAGTGCGGGGGGGTTACCCGGTCGGATGGAATGAAAAACTGTTTTTT.

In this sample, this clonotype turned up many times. The CDR3: CSARSFGGVQQPQHF. For the CDR3, the DNA is TGCAGTGCTAGGTCTTTCGGAGGGGTACAGCAGCCCCAGCATTTT. The chain carries TRBV20-1 and TRBJ1-5; perhaps TRBD1 as D (5 bases). Looked up from germline, CDR1 is DFQATT and CDR2 is SNEGSKA (reference sequence). V was cut by 3 bases and J by 7 bases, with 19 bases left in between. The CDR3 is 15 amino acids.

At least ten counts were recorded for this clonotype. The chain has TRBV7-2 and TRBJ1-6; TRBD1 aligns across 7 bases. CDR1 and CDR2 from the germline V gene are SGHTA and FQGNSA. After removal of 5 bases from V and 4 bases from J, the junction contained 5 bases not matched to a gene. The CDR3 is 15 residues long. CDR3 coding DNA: TGTGCCAGCAGCCCGGGACAGACTTATAATTCACCCCTCCACTTT. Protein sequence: CASSPGQTYNSPLHF.

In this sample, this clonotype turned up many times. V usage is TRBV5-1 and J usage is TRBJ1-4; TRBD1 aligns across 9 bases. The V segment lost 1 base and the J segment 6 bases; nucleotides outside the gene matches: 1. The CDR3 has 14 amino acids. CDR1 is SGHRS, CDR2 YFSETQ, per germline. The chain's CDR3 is CASSLRQGDEKLFF. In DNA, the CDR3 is TGCGCCAGCAGCTTGCGACAGGGGGATGAAAAACTGTTTTTT. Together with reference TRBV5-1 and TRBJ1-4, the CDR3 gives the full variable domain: KAGVTQTPRYLIKTRGQQVTLSCSPISGHRSVSWYQQTPGQGLQFLFEYFSETQRNKGNFPGRFSGRQFSNSRSEMNVSTLELGDSALYLCASSLRQGDEKLFFGSGTQLSVL.

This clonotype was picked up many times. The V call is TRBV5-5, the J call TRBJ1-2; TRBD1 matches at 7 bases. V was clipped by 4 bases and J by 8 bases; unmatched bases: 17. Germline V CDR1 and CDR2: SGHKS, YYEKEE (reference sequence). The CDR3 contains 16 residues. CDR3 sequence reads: CASSPRGGATPGGYTF. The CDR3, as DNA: TGTGCCAGCAGCCCGAGAGGGGGCGCGACACCGGGGGGCTACACCTTC.

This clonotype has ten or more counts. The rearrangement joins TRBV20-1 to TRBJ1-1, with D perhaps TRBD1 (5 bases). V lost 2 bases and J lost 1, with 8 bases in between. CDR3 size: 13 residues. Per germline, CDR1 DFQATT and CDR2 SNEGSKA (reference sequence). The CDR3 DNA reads TGCAGTGCTAGATCAGACAGGAACACTGAAGCTTTCTTT. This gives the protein CSARSDRNTEAFF.

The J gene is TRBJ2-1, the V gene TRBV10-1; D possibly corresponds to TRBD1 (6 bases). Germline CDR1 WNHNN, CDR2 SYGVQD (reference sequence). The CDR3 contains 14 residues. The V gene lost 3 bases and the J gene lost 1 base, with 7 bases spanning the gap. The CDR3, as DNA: TGCGCCAGCAGTGAAGGGGGTTCCTACAATGAGCAGTTCTTC. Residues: CASSEGGSYNEQFF.

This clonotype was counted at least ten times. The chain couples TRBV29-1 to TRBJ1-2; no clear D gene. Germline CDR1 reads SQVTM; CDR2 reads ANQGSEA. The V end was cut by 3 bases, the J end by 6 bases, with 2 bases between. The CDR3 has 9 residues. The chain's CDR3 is CSVDNGYTF. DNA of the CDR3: TGCAGCGTTGACAATGGCTACACCTTC.

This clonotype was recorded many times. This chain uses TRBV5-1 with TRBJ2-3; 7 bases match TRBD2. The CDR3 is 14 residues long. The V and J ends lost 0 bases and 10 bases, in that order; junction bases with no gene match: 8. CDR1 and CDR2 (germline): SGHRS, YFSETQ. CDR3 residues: CASSLGPGREAQYF. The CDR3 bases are TGCGCCAGCAGCTTGGGGCCGGGGAGGGAAGCGCAGTATTTT.

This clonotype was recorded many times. The CDR3 region has the DNA TGCAGTGCGACATTCCAGGAACTAGCCAAAAACATTCAGTACTTC. It specifies CSATFQELAKNIQYF. J is TRBJ2-4 and V is TRBV20-1; D is undetermined. The germline gives CDR1 DFQATT, CDR2 SNEGSKA (reference sequence). V lost 6 bases and J 0 bases, leaving 15 bases between the germline ends. The CDR3 totals 15 residues.

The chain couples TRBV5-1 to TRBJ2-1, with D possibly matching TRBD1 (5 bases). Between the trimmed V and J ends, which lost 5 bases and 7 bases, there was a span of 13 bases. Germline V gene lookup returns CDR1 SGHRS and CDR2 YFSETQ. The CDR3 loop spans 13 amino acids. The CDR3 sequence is CASSWGPTNEQFF. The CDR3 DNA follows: TGCGCCAGCAGTTGGGGCCCGACGAATGAGCAGTTCTTC. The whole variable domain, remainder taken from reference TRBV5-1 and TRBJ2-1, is KAGVTQTPRYLIKTRGQQVTLSCSPISGHRSVSWYQQTPGQGLQFLFEYFSETQRNKGNFPGRFSGRQFSNSRSEMNVSTLELGDSALYLCASSWGPTNEQFFGPGTRLTVL.

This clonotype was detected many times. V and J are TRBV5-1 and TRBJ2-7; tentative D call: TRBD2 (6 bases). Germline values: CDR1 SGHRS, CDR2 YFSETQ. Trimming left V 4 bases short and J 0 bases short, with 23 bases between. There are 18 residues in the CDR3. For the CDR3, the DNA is TGCGCCAGCAGCCTCGGGACCGCTAGCGCAGGAAGCTCCTACGAGCAGTACTTC. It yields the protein CASSLGTASAGSSYEQYF.

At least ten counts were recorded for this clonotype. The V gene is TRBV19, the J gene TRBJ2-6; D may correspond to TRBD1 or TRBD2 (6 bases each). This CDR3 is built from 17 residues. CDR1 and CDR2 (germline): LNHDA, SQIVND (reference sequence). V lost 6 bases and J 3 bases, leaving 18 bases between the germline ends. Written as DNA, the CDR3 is TGTGCCAGTAGCCCGCGGACGGGGGCTGGTGGGGCCAACGTCCTGACTTTC. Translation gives CASSPRTGAGGANVLTF.

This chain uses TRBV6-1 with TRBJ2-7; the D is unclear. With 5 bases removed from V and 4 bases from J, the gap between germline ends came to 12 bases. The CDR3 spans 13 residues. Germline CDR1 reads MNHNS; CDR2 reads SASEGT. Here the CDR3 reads CASSRARVYEQYF. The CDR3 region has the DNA TGTGCCAGCAGTCGCGCTAGGGTTTACGAGCAGTACTTC.

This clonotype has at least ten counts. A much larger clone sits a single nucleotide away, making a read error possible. CDR3 in amino acids: CSARLAGSTDTQYF. In DNA, the CDR3 is TGCAGTGCTAGACTAGCGGGGAGCACAGATACGCAGTATTTT. The chain employs TRBV20-1 and TRBJ2-3; TRBD2 agrees at 9 bases. The CDR3 is 14 amino acids. The germline V gene has CDR1 DFQATT and CDR2 SNEGSKA (reference sequence). The V and J ends lost 2 bases and 0 bases, in that order; junction bases with no gene match: 0.

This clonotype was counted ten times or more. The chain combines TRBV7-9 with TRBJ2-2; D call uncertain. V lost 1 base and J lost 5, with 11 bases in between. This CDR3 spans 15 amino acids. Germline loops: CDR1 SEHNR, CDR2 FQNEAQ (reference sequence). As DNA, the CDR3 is TGTGCCAGCAGCTTAGTGGGCAGGACGACCGGGGAGCTGTTTTTT. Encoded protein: CASSLVGRTTGELFF.

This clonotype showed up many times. This chain's CDR3 is CASSIQGYEQYF. The CDR3 DNA reads TGTGCCAGCAGTATACAGGGGTACGAGCAGTACTTC. This chain connects TRBV12-3 or TRBV12-4 to TRBJ2-7, with 7 bases fitting TRBD1. The CDR3 spans 12 residues. The V and J ends lost 5 bases and 4 bases, in that order; junction bases with no gene match: 2.

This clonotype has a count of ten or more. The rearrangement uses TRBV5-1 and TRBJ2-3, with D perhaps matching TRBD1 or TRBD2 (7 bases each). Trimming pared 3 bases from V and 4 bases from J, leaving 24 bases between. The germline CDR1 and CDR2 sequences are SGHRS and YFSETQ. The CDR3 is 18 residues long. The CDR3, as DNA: TGCGCCAGCAGCTCAATCCCAGGGGGGGCGCGTCTCCCAGATACGCAGTATTTT. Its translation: CASSSIPGGARLPDTQYF.